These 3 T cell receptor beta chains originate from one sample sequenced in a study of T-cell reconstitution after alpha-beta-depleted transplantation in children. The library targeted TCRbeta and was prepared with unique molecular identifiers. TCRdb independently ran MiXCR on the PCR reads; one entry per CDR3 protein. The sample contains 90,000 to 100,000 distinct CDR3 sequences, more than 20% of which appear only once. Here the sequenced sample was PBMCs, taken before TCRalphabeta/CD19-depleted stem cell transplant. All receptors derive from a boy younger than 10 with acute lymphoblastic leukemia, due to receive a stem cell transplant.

This chain's CDR3 is CSVPRTGSSYEQYF. Here the CDR3 DNA reads TGCAGCGTTCCCCGGACAGGGAGCTCCTACGAGCAGTACTTC. The chain employs TRBV29-1 and TRBJ2-7, with 8 bases identical to TRBD1. The germline V gene encodes CDR1 SQVTM and CDR2 ANQGSEA. V shed 5 bases, J shed 0 bases, and the junction held 6 bases outside the gene matches. This CDR3 has 14 amino acids.

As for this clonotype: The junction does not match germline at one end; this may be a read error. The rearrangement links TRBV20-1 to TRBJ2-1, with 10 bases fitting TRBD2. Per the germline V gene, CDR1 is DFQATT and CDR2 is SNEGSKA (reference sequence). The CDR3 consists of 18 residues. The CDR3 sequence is CSARVRASGRGSYNEQSF. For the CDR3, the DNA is TGCAGTGCTAGGGTCCGAGCTAGCGGGAGAGGCTCCTACAATGAGCAGTCCTTC.

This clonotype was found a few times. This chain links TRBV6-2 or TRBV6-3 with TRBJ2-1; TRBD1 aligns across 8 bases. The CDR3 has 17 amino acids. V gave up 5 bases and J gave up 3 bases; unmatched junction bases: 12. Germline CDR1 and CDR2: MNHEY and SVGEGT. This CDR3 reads CASSRPGQASYYNEQFF. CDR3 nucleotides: TGTGCCAGCAGTAGACCGGGACAGGCTTCCTACTACAATGAGCAGTTCTTC.